What follows describes a single T cell receptor (beta chain). This sample is part of a study of CD8+CD57+ T cells in acquired aplastic anemia. Study background: Across the sorted CD4+ and CD8+ cells, DNA amounts averaged about 3 ug.

CDR1 is SEHNR, CDR2 FQNEAQ, per germline (reference sequence). Trimming removed 2 bases at V and 4 bases at J, with 6 bases between. CDR3 length: 13 amino acids. Researchers used genomic DNA as the template to profile TCR beta VDJ and CDR3. TCRdb re-derived calls from the reads in MiXCR, one entry per CDR3 protein. The sample consists of roughly 130,000 distinct CDR3 sequences, about 48% of them appearing once. The TCR originated in a human donor in good health, serving as a control. Sequencing was performed on sorted CD4+, CD8+, or CD8+CD57+ T cells (not recorded which) from PBMCs. The gene calls are TRBV7-9 and TRBJ1-3; no clear D. This CDR3 reads CASSLPAGNTIYF. DNA of the CDR3: TGTGCCAGCAGCTTACCAGCGGGAAACACCATATATTTT.